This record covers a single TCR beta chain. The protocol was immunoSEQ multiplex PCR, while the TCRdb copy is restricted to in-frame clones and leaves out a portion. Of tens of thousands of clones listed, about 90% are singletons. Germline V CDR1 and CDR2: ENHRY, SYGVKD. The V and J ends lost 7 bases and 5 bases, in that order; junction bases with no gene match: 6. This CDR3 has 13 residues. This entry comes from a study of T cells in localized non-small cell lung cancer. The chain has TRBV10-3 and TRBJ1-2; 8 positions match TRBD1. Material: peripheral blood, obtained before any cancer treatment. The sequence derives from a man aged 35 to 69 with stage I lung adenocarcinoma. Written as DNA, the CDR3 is TGTGCCATCAATTTTAACAGGGGGTATGGCTACACCTTC. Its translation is CAINFNRGYGYTF.